This T cell receptor (beta chain) was recorded in a study of graft-versus-host responses after intestinal transplantation. About this clone itself: Its antigen is not known.

The CDR3 is made up of 14 amino acids. Germline V CDR1 and CDR2: MNHEY, SVGAGI. The V and J ends lost 6 bases and 5 bases, in that order; junction bases with no gene match: 6. Assay: immunoSEQ multiplex PCR; the TCRdb copy retains only in-frame clones and omits some. The sample has about 130,000 clones; about nine tenths are singletons. Sequences were derived from unstimulated CD4+ T cells sorted from spleen or lymph node cells, sampled before intestinal transplant. This clonotype was sampled from a human donor who received an intestinal transplant. The rearrangement joins TRBV6-5 to TRBJ2-5; 10 nucleotides line up with TRBD1. The DNA of the CDR3 is TGTGCCAGCAGGAAGAGGACAGGGGGGGAGACCCAGTACTTC. It is translated as CASRKRTGGETQYF.